The 16 T cell receptor beta chains in this list originate from one sample, sequenced in a study of identical twins. TCRdb redid the calling of the 5' RACE reads with MiXCR, one entry per CDR3 protein. This table has 540,000 or so distinct CDR3 sequences, around 24% appearing once. The same data also went into a second study, on yellow fever vaccine responses in identical twins.

Input material: CD4+ T cells sorted from blood. Receptors originate from a woman between 18 and 29 years old in good health.

This chain connects TRBV2 to TRBJ1-1, with 8 bases fitting TRBD1. V gave up 6 bases and J gave up 0 bases; unmatched junction bases: 6. CDR3 length: 15 residues. From germline, CDR1 is SNHLY and CDR2 FYNNEI. CDR3 bases: TGTGCCAGCAGGCCCCAGGGGGCTGTGAACACTGAAGCTTTCTTT. Protein product: CASRPQGAVNTEAFF.

This clonotype has only a few counts. V is TRBV28 and J is TRBJ2-1, with D possibly matching TRBD2 (6 bases). The length of the CDR3 is 14 residues. The ends were cut back, 1 base at V and 5 bases at J, with 9 bases in the middle. Germline CDR1 MDHEN, CDR2 SYDVKM. The CDR3 loop is CASSLFGGNNEQFF. The DNA of the CDR3 is TGTGCCAGCAGTTTATTCGGCGGGAACAATGAGCAGTTCTTC.

The chain has TRBV5-1 and TRBJ2-6; 10 nucleotides line up with TRBD1. The length of the CDR3 is 17 residues. Per germline, CDR1 SGHRS and CDR2 YFSETQ. The V and J ends lost 9 bases and 4 bases, in that order; junction bases with no gene match: 13. This CDR3 reads CATRIGTGVFGANVLTF. CDR3 DNA sequence: TGCGCCACCAGAATCGGGACAGGGGTTTTCGGGGCCAACGTCCTGACTTTC.

There are a few counts of this clonotype. The V gene is TRBV5-5, the J gene TRBJ2-1; the match to TRBD1 covers 12 bases. J lost 9 bases, V lost 4 bases, and 8 bases had no gene match. CDR3 length: 15 residues. Per the germline V gene, CDR1 is SGHKS and CDR2 is YYEKEE (reference sequence). CDR3 bases: TGTGCCAGCAGCAAACCGGGACAGGGGGCGGCTGAGCAGTTCTTC. Translation: CASSKPGQGAAEQFF. The full variable domain, with the rest looked up from reference TRBV5-5 and TRBJ2-1, is DAGVTQSPTHLIKTRGQQVTLRCSPISGHKSVSWYQQVLGQGPQFIFQYYEKEERGRGNFPDRFSARQFPNYSSELNVNALLLGDSALYLCASSKPGQGAAEQFFGPGTRLTVL.

In regard to this clonotype: At one end the junction does not follow the germline gene, possibly because of a read error. This chain links TRBV5-1 with TRBJ2-2, with a weak D call TRBD2 (5 bases). CDR1 is SGHRS, CDR2 YFSETQ, per germline. This CDR3 comprises 16 residues. The DNA of the CDR3 is TGCGCCAGCAGCTTGGGGATTTCAATGAACACCGGGGAGTTGTTTTTT. Its protein product is CASSLGISMNTGELFF. Filled out from reference TRBV5-1 and TRBJ2-2, the complete variable domain reads KAGVTQTPRYLIKTRGQQVTLSCSPISGHRSVSWYQQTPGQGLQFLFEYFSETQRNKGNFPGRFSGRQFSNSRSEMNVSTLELGDSALYLCASSLGISMNTGELFFGEGSRLTVL.

V and J are TRBV4-2 and TRBJ2-3, with D maybe TRBD2 (5 bases). Germline CDR1 LGHNA, CDR2 YNFKEQ. The CDR3 runs 15 residues. Trimming left V 4 bases short and J 3 bases short, with 14 bases between. CDR3 sequence: CASSPRGEGTDTQYF. In nucleotides, the CDR3 is TGTGCCAGCAGCCCCCGCGGAGAGGGTACAGATACGCAGTATTTT.

This clonotype was observed a handful of times. CDR3 DNA sequence: TGCAGCGTTGTTTTGACTAGCGGGGGGACCGGGGAGCTGTTTTTT. It specifies CSVVLTSGGTGELFF. V and J are TRBV29-1 and TRBJ2-2; 13 positions agree with TRBD2. CDR1 is SQVTM, CDR2 ANQGSEA, per germline. With 4 bases clipped from V and 5 bases from J, the junction kept 4 bases outside the gene matches. The CDR3 consists of 15 residues.

The chain combines TRBV7-8 with TRBJ2-1; 12 bases map to TRBD2. Germline trimming cut 0 bases from V and 8 bases from J; bases unmatched to any gene: 11. The CDR3 is 18 residues long. Germline CDR1 SGHVS, CDR2 FQNEAQ. CDR3 nucleotides: TGTGCCAGCAGCTTAGCGCTGGCTAGCGGGAGGGCAATTGATGAGCAGTTCTTC. It specifies CASSLALASGRAIDEQFF.

The rearrangement links TRBV7-8 to TRBJ1-2; 7 bases line up with TRBD1. The CDR3 runs 14 residues. Trimming at V came to 7 bases and at J to 5 bases, leaving 10 bases not matched to a gene. The V gene's germline CDR1 is SGHVS and CDR2 FQNEAQ. CDR3 residues: CASTPGGWLYGYTF. The CDR3 DNA sequence: TGTGCCAGCACCCCAGGGGGGTGGCTGTATGGCTACACCTTC.

As DNA, the CDR3 is TGTGCCAGCAGTTTTAGCGGGGTACGAGAGACCCAGTACTTC. This codes for CASSFSGVRETQYF. The V call is TRBV12-3 or TRBV12-4, the J call TRBJ2-5; 8 bases agree with TRBD2. The CDR3 is 14 amino acids. V trimming: 3 bases; J trimming: 4 bases; junction bases outside the gene matches: 4.

This clonotype was seen a few times. This chain links TRBV7-8 with TRBJ2-3, with D hard to call. The CDR3 runs to 13 residues. V lost 1 base and J lost 4, with 6 bases in between. CDR1 SGHVS and CDR2 FQNEAQ come from the germline V gene. DNA of the CDR3: TGTGCCAGCAGCTTAGATTGGTCAGATACGCAGTATTTT. This translates into CASSLDWSDTQYF.

The chain carries TRBV4-1 and TRBJ2-7; D is uncertain. CDR3 length equals 13 residues. With 7 bases removed from V and 5 bases from J, the gap between germline ends came to 15 bases. In germline, CDR1 is MGHRA, CDR2 YSYEKL. The CDR3 region has the DNA TGCGCCAGCAAGAAGGACCAGTTTCACGAGCAGTACTTC. This sequence encodes CASKKDQFHEQYF.

There are a few counts of this clonotype. The chain uses TRBV12-3 or TRBV12-4 and TRBJ1-1; D is possibly TRBD1 (6 bases). The CDR3 contains 15 residues. The ends were cut back, 11 bases at V and 3 bases at J, with 22 bases in the middle. The DNA of the CDR3 is TGTGCCGTTACATTAGGGGGGGGTATTCACACTGAAGCTTTCTTT. As protein: CAVTLGGGIHTEAFF.

The V gene is TRBV6-2 or TRBV6-3, the J gene TRBJ2-7; 9 positions match TRBD2. Trimming cost V 10 bases and J 3 bases; bases outside gene matches: 13. The CDR3 length is 15 residues. Germline V gene data show CDR1 as MNHEY and CDR2 as SVGEGT. The CDR3 DNA reads as TGTGCCACCAAGCTGGGGCGGGAGGGCCTCTACGAGCAGTACTTC. This codes for CATKLGREGLYEQYF.

This chain joins TRBV7-9 and TRBJ2-7, with D possibly TRBD1 on 5 matching bases. The CDR3 has 13 residues. Trimming pared 5 bases from V and 5 bases from J, leaving 13 bases between. The germline V gene encodes CDR1 SEHNR and CDR2 FQNEAQ (reference sequence). CDR3 sequence reads: CASSQSGLHEQYV. The CDR3 DNA is TGTGCCAGCAGCCAGTCAGGGTTACACGAGCAGTACGTC.

This clonotype was observed a few times. The V gene is TRBV7-7, the J gene TRBJ1-1; D perhaps matches TRBD1 (6 bases). Germline CDR1 and CDR2: SSHAT and FNYEAQ (reference sequence). Trimming removed 2 bases at V and 6 bases at J, with 16 bases between. The CDR3 spans 15 residues. This CDR3 is CASSLWSGDNSEAFF. The CDR3 DNA reads TGTGCCAGCAGCTTATGGTCAGGGGATAACTCTGAAGCTTTCTTT.